This TCR beta chain was recovered during a study of beta chain features in type 1 diabetes. The study reverse transcribed the entire isolated RNA, so it sequenced expressed TCRB transcripts. TCRdb keeps only in-frame clones here, not all; method: immunoSEQ multiplex PCR. The sample yields 680,000 or so clones, 15% to 17% seen once. The V and J ends lost 4 bases and 3 bases respectively, with 7 bases between them. Per the germline V gene, CDR1 is SGHNT and CDR2 is YENEEA. The CDR3 has 13 amino acids. Only a few counts were recorded for this clone. Sequencing was done on a sample of naive CD4+ T cells from blood. This clonotype originated in a man between 18 and 29 years old in good health. The V and J genes are TRBV11-3 and TRBJ2-1, with a possible D match to TRBD2 (5 bases). CDR3 amino acids: CASSSTSYNEQFF. CDR3 nucleotide sequence: TGTGCCAGCAGCTCCACTAGCTACAATGAGCAGTTCTTC.